This T cell receptor (beta chain) came from a study of blood T cell repertoires in COVID-19. About the study: COVID-19 samples from acute and convalescent phases originated in the United States, Italy and Spain.

Generated by immunoSEQ multiplex PCR, the TCRdb table keeps only in-frame clones and is missing some. Here the sample spans about 250,000 clones, approximately 88% being singletons. Germline lookup yields CDR1 SQVTM and CDR2 ANQGSEA. With 4 bases removed from V and 7 bases from J, the gap between germline ends came to 10 bases. The CDR3 runs to 12 residues. The chain combines TRBV29-1 with TRBJ2-2, with D possibly matching TRBD2 (6 bases). The specimen was peripheral blood. This receptor was obtained from a woman in her 30s with COVID-19, enrolled during active disease. The CDR3 nucleotides read TGCAGCGTTGGTGGAGGGTTCGGGGAGCTGTTTTTT. The encoded protein is CSVGGGFGELFF.